Following are 15 T cell receptor beta chains from one sample sequenced in a study of blood T cell repertoires in COVID-19. Profiling relied on immunoSEQ multiplex PCR, and the TCRdb table lists in-frame clones only, not all of them. The table includes about 40,000 clones, around 83% detected once. Source material: peripheral blood. The receptors were sampled from a man in his fifties or sixties in a cohort sampled during active COVID-19.

This chain uses TRBV6-6 with TRBJ1-1; TRBD1 matches 8 bases. In germline, CDR1 is MNHNY, CDR2 SVGAGI (reference sequence). This CDR3 has 11 amino acids. Losses at the gene ends were 6 bases for V and 10 bases for J; bases not matched to a gene: 4. The CDR3 DNA reads TGTGCCAGCAGCCGACAGGGGAGAGCTTTCTTT. Its protein product is CASSRQGRAFF.

V and J are TRBV4-1 and TRBJ2-1, with TRBD1 identical over 10 bases. Trimming took 3 bases from V and 8 from J; bases not matched to a gene: 7. CDR3 length: 15 amino acids. Germline CDR1 and CDR2: MGHRA and YSYEKL. The CDR3 sequence: CASSQGTGDIDEQFF. The CDR3 DNA follows: TGCGCCAGCAGCCAGGGGACAGGGGATATCGATGAGCAGTTCTTC.

This clone showed up just a few times. The rearrangement joins TRBV24-1 to TRBJ2-5; TRBD2 aligns across 7 bases. The CDR3 consists of 18 residues. The V and J ends lost 4 bases and 2 bases, in that order; junction bases with no gene match: 15. Germline V gives CDR1 KGHDR, CDR2 SFDVKD. Here the CDR3 DNA reads TGTGCCACCAGTGAGTTTGATCGGGCGGGGGTCCCACAAGAGACCCAGTACTTC. Translating gives CATSEFDRAGVPQETQYF.

V gene TRBV27 combines with J gene TRBJ1-2, with TRBD1 matching 9 bases. The CDR3 length is 14 residues. CDR1 and CDR2 (germline): MNHEY, SMNVEV (reference sequence). Trimming took 5 bases from V and 8 from J; bases not matched to a gene: 9. CDR3 DNA: TGTGCCAGCAGTCCAGGGACAGGGAGAACGGGCTACACCTTC. It translates to CASSPGTGRTGYTF.

This clone was found a few times. V is TRBV7-9 and J is TRBJ2-2; D not resolved. This CDR3 region has 14 residues. Germline CDR1 reads SEHNR; CDR2 reads FQNEAQ (reference sequence). The V end lost 5 bases, the J end lost 6 bases, and 13 bases lay between the germline ends. In DNA, the CDR3 is TGTGCCAGCAGCGTATCCCCGCGTCCCGGGGAGCTGTTTTTT. Protein product: CASSVSPRPGELFF.

The chain uses TRBV6-2 or TRBV6-3 and TRBJ1-4; D gene uncertain. V was cut by 2 bases and J by 11 bases, with 3 bases left in between. From germline, CDR1 is MNHEY and CDR2 SVGEGT. The CDR3 is 10 amino acids. CDR3 DNA: TGTGCCAGCAGTTACGAGAAACTGTTTTTT. Its protein product is CASSYEKLFF.

The J gene is TRBJ1-2, the V gene TRBV12-3 or TRBV12-4; tentative D call: TRBD1 (5 bases). Trimming stripped 7 bases from V and 8 bases from J, with 17 bases between. There are 13 residues in the CDR3. The CDR3 reads CASTPDSLRGYTF. The CDR3 bases are TGTGCCAGCACCCCAGACAGTCTCAGAGGCTACACCTTC.

The CDR3 loop is CASSVEAGSSTDTQYF. CDR3 sequence (DNA): TGTGCCAGCAGCGTAGAGGCGGGCTCTAGCACAGATACGCAGTATTTT. The V gene is TRBV9, the J gene TRBJ2-3; a possible D gene is TRBD2 (5 bases). The V gene's germline CDR1 is SGDLS and CDR2 YYNGEE. Trimming took off 0 bases at V and 0 bases at J, with 11 bases between the two ends. CDR3 length equals 16 residues.

This rearrangement joins TRBV6-5 to TRBJ2-5, with D perhaps matching TRBD2 (5 bases). The CDR3 loop spans 14 amino acids. Per the germline V gene, CDR1 is MNHEY and CDR2 is SVGAGI. V lost 4 bases to trimming and J lost 5 bases, with 14 bases between them. CDR3 in amino acids: CASSSFGEMETQYF. CDR3 DNA: TGTGCCAGCAGTTCTTTCGGGGAGATGGAGACCCAGTACTTC.

The gene calls are TRBV5-1 and TRBJ2-1; 9 nucleotides line up with TRBD1. The junction had 5 bases not matched to a gene; V was cut back by 0 bases and J by 7 bases. CDR1 is SGHRS, CDR2 YFSETQ, per germline. CDR3 length equals 15 residues. Here the CDR3 DNA reads TGCGCCAGCAGCTTGGGGGGACAGGGTAAGAATGAGCAGTTCTTC. This translates into CASSLGGQGKNEQFF. The full variable domain, completed using reference TRBV5-1 and TRBJ2-1, is KAGVTQTPRYLIKTRGQQVTLSCSPISGHRSVSWYQQTPGQGLQFLFEYFSETQRNKGNFPGRFSGRQFSNSRSEMNVSTLELGDSALYLCASSLGGQGKNEQFFGPGTRLTVL.

The V gene is TRBV27, the J gene TRBJ2-3; 8 nucleotides align to TRBD2. The trim removed 5 bases at V and 0 bases at J, leaving 10 bases unmatched. Germline V gives CDR1 MNHEY, CDR2 SMNVEV (reference sequence). This CDR3 comprises 17 residues. The CDR3 DNA sequence: TGTGCCAGCAGTCCCTTCCCGGGACTAGTGAGCACAGATACGCAGTATTTT. Protein: CASSPFPGLVSTDTQYF.

This chain links TRBV11-3 with TRBJ1-2; possible D gene TRBD1, 5 bases. The CDR3 length is 13 residues. CDR1 and CDR2 from the germline V gene are SGHNT and YENEEA. V lost 5 bases and J 1 base, leaving 8 bases between the germline ends. The CDR3: CASSVTVNYGYTF. DNA of the CDR3: TGTGCCAGCAGCGTGACAGTTAACTATGGCTACACCTTC.

In nucleotides, the CDR3 is TGTGCCAGCAGTTACAGAAGCGGGGGTGCCTACGAGCAGTACTTC. Translation gives CASSYRSGGAYEQYF. The V gene is TRBV14, the J gene TRBJ2-7, with TRBD2 matching 8 bases. The CDR3 covers 15 residues. Germline-derived CDR1 and CDR2 are SGHDN and FVKESK. The J segment lost 2 bases and the V segment lost 6 bases, leaving 9 bases of the junction unmatched.

The rearrangement links TRBV6-5 to TRBJ1-4; D is unresolved. From germline, CDR1 is MNHEY and CDR2 SVGAGI. Trimming shortened V by 6 bases and J by 4 bases, and 15 bases separated the two germline ends. This CDR3 spans 15 amino acids. The DNA of the CDR3 is TGTGCCAGCAGCACAAATGGGGAGGTTAATGAAAAACTGTTTTTT. This codes for CASSTNGEVNEKLFF.

The chain combines TRBV6-5 with TRBJ2-7; possibly TRBD2 for D (5 bases). The CDR3 is made up of 12 amino acids. Germline CDR1 MNHEY, CDR2 SVGAGI. The germline V and J ends were trimmed by 5 bases and 9 bases, with 14 bases remaining between them. CDR3 sequence reads: CASSPGPGVQYV. CDR3 DNA: TGTGCCAGCAGTCCCGGGCCCGGGGTGCAGTACGTC.